The entry below describes one T cell receptor beta chain. This clonotype was counted only a few times. Its antigen is still unknown. No base quality information exists; no much larger clone differs at one position. The data were taken from a study of T cells in Graves' hyperthyroidism and ophthalmopathy (dated by TCRdb to between 2017 and 2020). Notes on the research overall: Peripheral blood was collected at initial diagnosis, before any treatment. TCR V-J signatures able to tell the groups apart were searched for in a discovery cohort of 90 to 100 patients, of whom around 42 had Graves' ophthalmopathy and roughly 58 had stable Graves' hyperthyroidism. Whether ophthalmopathy could be predicted prospectively was tested in an independent validation cohort made up of roughly 19 hyperthyroidism patients plus 17 patients who later progressed to ophthalmopathy. For training and testing, the 100 or so patients in the discovery cohort were randomly divided in a 7:3 ratio. In several Graves' hyperthyroidism patients, the study also compared T-cell repertoires from thyroid tissue with T-cell repertoires from blood. After sampling, hyperthyroidism patients received methimazole starting at 30 mg daily, and ophthalmopathy patients received high-dose intravenous methylprednisolone. According to the paper, TCR Vbeta CDR3 sequencing was carried out on some 130 peripheral blood samples, which came from fewer than 50 ophthalmopathy, around 74 hyperthyroidism and approximately 17 progressor patients.

The full study reports these points: Sample size was not statistically predetermined, and investigators were not blinded to group allocation. In validation, the model predicted progression to ophthalmopathy a median of 6.5 months before onset, with about 64% sensitivity and roughly 77% specificity. Most expanded thyroid clonotypes (frequency above 0.001) were also found in blood, which suggests that blood repertoires may mirror thyroid immune responses. A 13 V-J signature model separated ophthalmopathy from stable hyperthyroidism, with about 90% sensitivity and about 81% specificity in cross-validation and 80%/75% in testing.

Stable Graves' hyperthyroidism was defined as no progression to ophthalmopathy during 18 months of follow-up. The hyperthyroidism patients were between 18 and 65 years old and newly diagnosed, with a disease duration of less than 2 months. Exclusion was applied to patients with uncontrolled infections, other autoimmune diseases, pregnancy or lactation. Clinical symptoms, serum thyroxine and TRAb, thyroid ultrasound, and orbital computed tomography formed the basis for the diagnoses. PBMCs were separated from under 12 ml of fresh peripheral blood using Ficoll-Paque density gradient centrifugation. Total RNA was extracted using Trizol reagent, and RNA quality was assessed on an Agilent 2100 Bioanalyzer. The germline V gene (reference sequence) gives CDR1 as LNHDA and CDR2 as SQIVND. The junction shows trimming of 4 bases on V and 4 bases on J, plus 11 bases between the germline ends. From its cysteine to its phenylalanine, the CDR3 spans 14 amino acids. Only CDR3 DNA remains: 42 bases, in frame from the first base.

TCR beta CDR3 regions were amplified from RNA transcripts. The TCR CDR3 was subjected to a first round of RT-PCR using the HTBI primer set and the Qiagen OneStep RT-PCR kit. The libraries were constructed in a second round of multiplex PCR and then size-selected and purified. Sequencing of the libraries was done on an Illumina HiSeq2000 using paired-end 100 bp reads. In the paper's pipeline: Raw data were processed with SOAPnuke, discarding reads with adapters, uncalled bases, mean Phred below 15, or no exact constant-primer or identifier match. COPE v1.2.5 was used to merge high-quality paired reads, and clonotypes were defined as unique nucleotide sequences. MiTCR v1.1 was used to align the clonotypes against IMGT TRBV, TRBD and TRBJ reference segments. The analysis included only V-J combinations with a frequency above 0.0001, which together covered around 99% of the repertoires. The TCS score was defined as F50 (clonal expansion) divided by E x V (chaos), with BLOSUM62-based TCRdist calculated between CDR3 peptides within each V-J. Welch's t-statistics and random forest reduced 500 to 650 V-J features to roughly 13, which were used in a naive Bayes classifier (R e1071). Using fastp trimming at Q25 and MiXCR clonotype assembly, TCRdb reanalyzed the public sequencing data and kept in-frame beta chains. For every CDR3 protein sequence, its rows merge into one entry that carries the most common genes and DNA. The V and J calls and clone size are TCRdb's, not the authors'. This sample holds around 300,000 distinct CDR3 sequences; roughly 13% were observed only once. The ten largest clones represent 7.9% of the sample.

This TCR was recovered from a woman aged 35 to 49 with Graves' hyperthyroidism. Sequenced: blood. This receptor chain uses TRBV19 and TRBJ1-5, with TRBD1 perhaps the D gene, on 5 matching bases. The CDR3 loop reads CASSRGRQNQPQHF. The DNA sequence is as follows: TGTGCCAGTAGTAGGGGACGGCAGAATCAGCCCCAGCATTTT. The entire variable domain, with the stretches around the CDR3 drawn from the reference TRBV19 and TRBJ1-5 proteins, is DGGITQSPKYLFRKEGQNVTLSCEQNLNHDAMYWYRQDPGQGLRLIYYSQIVNDFQKGDIAEGYSVSREKKESFPLTVTSAQKNPTAFYLCASSRGRQNQPQHFGDGTRLSIL.